A single sample is the source of the 15 T cell receptor beta chains below, sequenced in a study of blood T cell repertoires in COVID-19. The protocol was immunoSEQ multiplex PCR, while the TCRdb copy is restricted to in-frame clones and leaves out a portion. The profile covers a few hundred thousand clones, with roughly four fifths appearing a single time and about 5% taken by the ten largest. Sequenced: PBMCs or T cells enriched from blood (not recorded which). Receptor source: a man in his forties or fifties who had been exposed to COVID-19.

The rearrangement links TRBV12-3 or TRBV12-4 to TRBJ2-7, with 8 bases lining up with TRBD1. V gave up 8 bases and J gave up 3 bases; unmatched junction bases: 6. This CDR3 contains 13 residues. The CDR3 DNA sequence: TGTGCCAGCGGACAGGGTTTGGACTACGAGCAGTACTTC. Amino acids: CASGQGLDYEQYF.

The chain combines TRBV2 with TRBJ1-5, with D unresolved. The length of the CDR3 is 12 residues. V lost 10 bases and J lost 4, with 11 bases in between. The V gene's germline CDR1 is SNHLY and CDR2 FYNNEI. The CDR3 protein is CAIREGNQPQHF. The CDR3 region has the DNA TGTGCCATTAGAGAGGGAAATCAGCCCCAGCATTTT.

The sample holds one count of this clone. This chain uses TRBV5-1 with TRBJ2-5; D might be TRBD2 (6 bases). Germline V CDR1 and CDR2: SGHRS, YFSETQ. The CDR3 is made up of 17 amino acids. With 2 bases removed from V and 5 bases from J, the gap between germline ends came to 22 bases. This chain's CDR3 is CASSLSTMQEGLETQYF. CDR3 nucleotides: TGCGCCAGCAGCTTATCGACCATGCAGGAGGGCCTGGAGACCCAGTACTTC.

This chain joins TRBV29-1 and TRBJ2-4; no reliable D call. The CDR3 length is 20 residues. V gave up 0 bases and J gave up 2 bases, with 26 bases separating them. The germline CDR1 and CDR2 sequences are SQVTM and ANQGSEA. Written as DNA, the CDR3 is TGCAGCGTTGAAGATCGAGAGTTTGGCCGACTTAGAAGACCCAAAAACATTCAGTACTTC. It specifies CSVEDREFGRLRRPKNIQYF. Full variable domain (outside the CDR3, taken from reference TRBV29-1 and TRBJ2-4): SAVISQKPSRDICQRGTSLTIQCQVDSQVTMMFWYRQQPGQSLTLIATANQGSEATYESGFVIDKFPISRPNLTFSTLTVSNMSPEDSSIYLCSVEDREFGRLRRPKNIQYFGAGTRLSVL.

This chain uses TRBV5-1 with TRBJ1-2, with 9 bases fitting TRBD1. CDR3 length: 16 amino acids. V trimming: 2 bases; J trimming: 7 bases; junction bases outside the gene matches: 12. Looked up from germline, CDR1 is SGHRS and CDR2 is YFSETQ. The CDR3 DNA reads TGCGCCAGCAGCTTATACCGGGACAGGGATCGTCTTGGCTACACCTTC. As protein: CASSLYRDRDRLGYTF. Based on the CDR3 plus reference TRBV5-1 and TRBJ1-2, the full variable domain is KAGVTQTPRYLIKTRGQQVTLSCSPISGHRSVSWYQQTPGQGLQFLFEYFSETQRNKGNFPGRFSGRQFSNSRSEMNVSTLELGDSALYLCASSLYRDRDRLGYTFGSGTRLTVV.

This clone was observed a handful of times. The CDR3 sequence is CASMPLTGGSGYTF. The CDR3 nucleotides are TGTGCCAGTATGCCTCTGACAGGGGGCAGTGGCTACACCTTC. This rearrangement joins TRBV19 to TRBJ1-2; TRBD1 aligns across 10 bases. Germline CDR1 LNHDA, CDR2 SQIVND (reference sequence). This CDR3 contains 14 residues. The ends lost 7 bases at V and 7 bases at J; junction bases unmatched: 9.

The genes are TRBV5-6 and TRBJ2-1; TRBD2 aligns across 10 bases. The germline V gene has CDR1 SGHDT and CDR2 YYEEEE. Trimming cost V 3 bases and J 13 bases; bases outside gene matches: 7. The CDR3 is 13 amino acids. The CDR3 loop reads CASSSLLAGIQFF. As DNA, the CDR3 is TGTGCCAGCAGCTCCCTACTAGCGGGAATTCAGTTCTTC. The full variable domain, with the rest looked up from reference TRBV5-6 and TRBJ2-1, is DAGVTQSPTHLIKTRGQQVTLRCSPKSGHDTVSWYQQALGQGPQFIFQYYEEEERQRGNFPDRFSGHQFPNYSSELNVNALLLGDSALYLCASSSLLAGIQFFGPGTRLTVL.

This rearrangement joins TRBV11-2 to TRBJ1-2, with a possible D match to TRBD1 (5 bases). This CDR3 region has 14 residues. Germline V lookup: CDR1 SGHAT, CDR2 FQNNGV. V dropped 1 base and J dropped 2 bases, with 8 bases sitting between them. In nucleotides, the CDR3 is TGTGCCAGCAGCTTAGTCCGGGGGAACTATGGCTACACCTTC. Translation gives CASSLVRGNYGYTF.

The chain couples TRBV6-1 to TRBJ2-7; TRBD1 matches 8 bases. The CDR3 sequence is 15 residues long. Germline CDR1 reads MNHNS; CDR2 reads SASEGT. V gave up 2 bases and J gave up 3 bases; unmatched junction bases: 6. The CDR3 spells CASSEIVTGDYEQYF. The CDR3 DNA sequence: TGTGCCAGCAGTGAAATCGTGACAGGGGACTACGAGCAGTACTTC.

For this clone: Compared with germline, one end of the junction differs, possibly owing to a read error. This chain uses TRBV7-8 with TRBJ2-5; D is undetermined. This CDR3 spans 14 amino acids. Germline CDR1 reads SGHVS; CDR2 reads FQNEAQ. CDR3 amino acids: CASSLPRSQGTQYF. The CDR3 coding sequence is TGTGCCAGCAGCTTACCCCGGAGTCAAGGGACCCAGTACTTC.

V is TRBV3-1 (or the pseudogene TRBV3-2) and J is TRBJ2-1; D remains unclear. CDR3 length equals 13 residues. Trimming left V 1 base short and J 4 bases short, with 5 bases between. Germline V gives CDR1 LGHDT, CDR2 YNNKEL (reference sequence). CDR3 DNA sequence: TGTGCCAGCAGCCAAGGTCCGTACAATGAGCAGTTCTTC. Protein: CASSQGPYNEQFF.

There are a few counts of this clone. This chain uses TRBV19 with TRBJ1-2; 9 bases are a match to TRBD1. CDR1 LNHDA and CDR2 SQIVND come from the germline V gene (reference sequence). The CDR3 sequence is 15 residues long. V was pared by 4 bases and J by 0 bases, with 3 bases of the junction left unmatched. The CDR3 is CASSTDRGSNYGYTF. CDR3 sequence (DNA): TGTGCCAGTAGTACAGACAGGGGGTCTAACTATGGCTACACCTTC.

The V call is TRBV7-3, the J call TRBJ2-3; a weak D match, TRBD2 (5 bases). Germline CDR1 and CDR2: SGHTA and FQGTGA. V gave up 3 bases and J gave up 1 base, with 14 bases separating them. The CDR3 sequence is 16 residues long. CDR3 bases: TGTGCCAGCAGCTTGGCGGGCGGGTTTGGCACAGATACGCAGTATTTT. The encoded protein is CASSLAGGFGTDTQYF.

In its sample, this clone was seen once. The J gene is TRBJ2-1, the V gene TRBV14; D is perhaps TRBD2 (6 bases). The CDR3 spans 17 residues. V lost 4 bases and J 0 bases, leaving 16 bases between the germline ends. Germline V gene lookup returns CDR1 SGHDN and CDR2 FVKESK. The CDR3 spells CASSPILAASSYNEQFF. CDR3 sequence (DNA): TGTGCCAGCAGCCCAATCTTAGCGGCAAGCTCCTACAATGAGCAGTTCTTC.

This chain links TRBV7-3 with TRBJ2-1; TRBD2 matches at 10 bases. The CDR3 has 17 residues. Trimming cost V 5 bases and J 7 bases; bases outside gene matches: 14. Germline-derived CDR1 and CDR2 are SGHTA and FQGTGA. CDR3 coding DNA: TGTGCCAGCAGCCAATACCGTCCTAGCGGGAGTTCAAATGAGCAGTTCTTC. This translates into CASSQYRPSGSSNEQFF. The complete variable domain, with remaining parts taken from reference TRBV7-3 and TRBJ2-1, reads GAGVSQTPSNKVTEKGKYVELRCDPISGHTALYWYRQSLGQGPEFLIYFQGTGAADDSGLPNDRFFAVRPEGSVSTLKIQRTERGDSAVYLCASSQYRPSGSSNEQFFGPGTRLTVL.